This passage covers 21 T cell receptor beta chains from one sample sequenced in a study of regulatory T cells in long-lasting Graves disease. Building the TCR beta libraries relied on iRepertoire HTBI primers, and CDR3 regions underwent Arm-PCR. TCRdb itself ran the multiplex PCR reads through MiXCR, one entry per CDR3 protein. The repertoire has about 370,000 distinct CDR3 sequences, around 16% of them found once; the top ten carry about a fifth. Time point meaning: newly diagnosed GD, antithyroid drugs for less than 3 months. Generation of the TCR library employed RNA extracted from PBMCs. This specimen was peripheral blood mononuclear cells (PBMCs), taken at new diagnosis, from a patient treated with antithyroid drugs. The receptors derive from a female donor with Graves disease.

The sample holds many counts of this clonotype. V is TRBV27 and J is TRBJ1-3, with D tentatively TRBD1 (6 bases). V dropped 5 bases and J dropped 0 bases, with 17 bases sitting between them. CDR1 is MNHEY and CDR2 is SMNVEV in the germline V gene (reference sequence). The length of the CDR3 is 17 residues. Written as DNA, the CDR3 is TGTGCCAGCAGTCCTCTTGAGACAGGCACCTCTGGAAACACCATATATTTT. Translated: CASSPLETGTSGNTIYF.

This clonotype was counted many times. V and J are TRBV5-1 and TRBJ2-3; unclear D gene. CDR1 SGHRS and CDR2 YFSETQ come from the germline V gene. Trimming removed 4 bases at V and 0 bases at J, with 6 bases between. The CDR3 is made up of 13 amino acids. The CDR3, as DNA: TGCGCCAGCAGCCCGGATAGCACAGATACGCAGTATTTT. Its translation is CASSPDSTDTQYF.

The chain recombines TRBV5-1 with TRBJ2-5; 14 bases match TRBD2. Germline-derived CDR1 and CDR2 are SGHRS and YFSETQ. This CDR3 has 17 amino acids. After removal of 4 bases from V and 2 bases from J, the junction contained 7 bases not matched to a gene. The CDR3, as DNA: TGCGCCAGCAGCCTCGGACTAGCGGGGGGACTACAAGAGACCCAGTACTTC. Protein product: CASSLGLAGGLQETQYF.

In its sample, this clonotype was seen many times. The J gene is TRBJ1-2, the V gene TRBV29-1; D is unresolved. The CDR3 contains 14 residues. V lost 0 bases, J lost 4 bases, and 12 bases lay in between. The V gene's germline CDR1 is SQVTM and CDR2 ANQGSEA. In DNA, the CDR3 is TGCAGCGTTGAAGATCGTCGGATGACCTATGGCTACACCTTC. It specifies CSVEDRRMTYGYTF.

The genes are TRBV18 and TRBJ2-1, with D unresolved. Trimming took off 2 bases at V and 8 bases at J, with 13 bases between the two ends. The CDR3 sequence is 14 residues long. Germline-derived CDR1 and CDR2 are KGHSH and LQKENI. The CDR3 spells CASSPKITIYEQFF. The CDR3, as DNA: TGTGCCAGCTCACCAAAAATAACTATCTATGAGCAGTTCTTC. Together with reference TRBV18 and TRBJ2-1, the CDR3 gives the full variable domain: NAGVMQNPRHLVRRRGQEARLRCSPMKGHSHVYWYRQLPEEGLKFMVYLQKENIIDESGMPKERFSAEFPKEGPSILRIQQVVRGDSAAYFCASSPKITIYEQFFGPGTRLTVL.

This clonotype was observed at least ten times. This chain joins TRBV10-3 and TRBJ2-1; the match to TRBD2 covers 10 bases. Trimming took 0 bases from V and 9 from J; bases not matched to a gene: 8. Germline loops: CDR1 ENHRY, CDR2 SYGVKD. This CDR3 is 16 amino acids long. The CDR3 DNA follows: TGTGCCATCAGTGAGTCAGGAGCGGGAGGGATTCTTGAGCAGTTCTTC. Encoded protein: CAISESGAGGILEQFF.

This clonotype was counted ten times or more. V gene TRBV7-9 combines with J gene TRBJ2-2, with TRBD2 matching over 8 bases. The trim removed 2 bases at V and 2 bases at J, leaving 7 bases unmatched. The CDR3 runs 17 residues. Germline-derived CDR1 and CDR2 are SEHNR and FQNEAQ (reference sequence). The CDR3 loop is CASSLPRLAQNTGELFF. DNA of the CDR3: TGTGCCAGCAGCTTACCGCGACTAGCGCAAAACACCGGGGAGCTGTTTTTT.

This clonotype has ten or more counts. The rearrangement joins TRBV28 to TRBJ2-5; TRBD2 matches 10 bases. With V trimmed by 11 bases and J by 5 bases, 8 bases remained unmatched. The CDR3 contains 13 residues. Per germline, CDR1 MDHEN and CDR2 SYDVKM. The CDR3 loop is CAGSLAGSETQYF. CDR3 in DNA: TGTGCCGGCTCACTAGCGGGATCGGAGACCCAGTACTTC.

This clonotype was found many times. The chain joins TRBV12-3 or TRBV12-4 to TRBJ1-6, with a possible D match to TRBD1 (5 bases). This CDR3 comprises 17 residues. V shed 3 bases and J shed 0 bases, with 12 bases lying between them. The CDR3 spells CASSLAGLSSYNSPLHF. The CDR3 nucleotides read TGTGCCAGCAGTTTGGCAGGGTTAAGCTCCTATAATTCACCCCTCCACTTT.

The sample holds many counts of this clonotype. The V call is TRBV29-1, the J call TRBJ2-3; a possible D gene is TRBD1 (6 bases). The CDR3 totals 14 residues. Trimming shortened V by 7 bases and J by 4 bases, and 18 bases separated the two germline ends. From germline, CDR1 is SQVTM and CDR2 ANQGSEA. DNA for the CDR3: TGCAGCGCCGCTCGGACAGCGGAGCCAGATACGCAGTATTTT. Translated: CSAARTAEPDTQYF.

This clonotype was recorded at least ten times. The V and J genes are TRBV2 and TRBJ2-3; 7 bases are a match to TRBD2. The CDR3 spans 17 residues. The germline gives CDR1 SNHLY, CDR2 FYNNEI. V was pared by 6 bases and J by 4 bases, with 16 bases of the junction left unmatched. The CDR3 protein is CASSWDYGGRVPDTQYF. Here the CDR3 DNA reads TGTGCCAGCAGCTGGGATTACGGCGGGAGAGTGCCAGATACGCAGTATTTT.

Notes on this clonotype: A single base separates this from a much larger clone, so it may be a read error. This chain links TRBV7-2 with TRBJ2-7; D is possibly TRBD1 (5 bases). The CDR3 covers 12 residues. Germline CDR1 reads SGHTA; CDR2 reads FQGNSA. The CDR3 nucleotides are TGTGCCCGCAGCTTACAGGAATACGAGCAGTACTTC. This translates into CARSLQEYEQYF.

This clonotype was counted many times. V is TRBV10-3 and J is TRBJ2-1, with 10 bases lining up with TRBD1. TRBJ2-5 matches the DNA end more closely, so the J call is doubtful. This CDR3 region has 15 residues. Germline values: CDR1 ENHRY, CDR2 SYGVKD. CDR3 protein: CAISGGTGDQETQYF. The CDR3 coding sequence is TGTGCCATCAGTGGGGGGACAGGGGATCAAGAGACCCAGTACTTC.

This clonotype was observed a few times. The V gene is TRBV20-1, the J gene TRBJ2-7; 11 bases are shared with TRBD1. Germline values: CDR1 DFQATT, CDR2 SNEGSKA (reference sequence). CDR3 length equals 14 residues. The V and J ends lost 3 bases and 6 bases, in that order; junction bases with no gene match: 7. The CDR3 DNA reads TGCAGTGCTAGTTTCGGACAGGGGGCGGGCGAGCAGTACTTC. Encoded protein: CSASFGQGAGEQYF.

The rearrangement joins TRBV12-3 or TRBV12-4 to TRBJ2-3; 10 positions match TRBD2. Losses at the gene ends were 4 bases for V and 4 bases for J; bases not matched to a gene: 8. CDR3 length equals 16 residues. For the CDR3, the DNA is TGTGCCAGCAGTTCCCCGAGAAGCGGGGGGGCAGATACGCAGTATTTT. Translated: CASSSPRSGGADTQYF.

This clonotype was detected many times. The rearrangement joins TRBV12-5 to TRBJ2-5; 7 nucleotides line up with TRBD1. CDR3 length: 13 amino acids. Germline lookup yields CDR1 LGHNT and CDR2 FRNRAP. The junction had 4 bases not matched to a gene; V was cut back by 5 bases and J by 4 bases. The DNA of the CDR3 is TGTGCTAGTGGTCGACAGGGTGGAGAGACCCAGTACTTC. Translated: CASGRQGGETQYF.

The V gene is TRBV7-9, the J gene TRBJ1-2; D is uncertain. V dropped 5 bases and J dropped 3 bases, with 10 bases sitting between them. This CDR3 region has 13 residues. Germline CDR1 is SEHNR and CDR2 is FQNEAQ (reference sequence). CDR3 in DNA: TGTGCCAGCAGCCCCGCACCCGACTATGGCTACACCTTC. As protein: CASSPAPDYGYTF.

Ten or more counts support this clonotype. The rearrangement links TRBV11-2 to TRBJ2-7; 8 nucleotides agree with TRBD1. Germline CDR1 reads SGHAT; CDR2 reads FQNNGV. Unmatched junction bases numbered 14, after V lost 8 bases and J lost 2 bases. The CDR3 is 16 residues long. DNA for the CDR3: TGTGCCAGCCAGTCCCAGGGGGCCCGCCAAACCTACGAGCAGTACTTC. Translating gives CASQSQGARQTYEQYF.

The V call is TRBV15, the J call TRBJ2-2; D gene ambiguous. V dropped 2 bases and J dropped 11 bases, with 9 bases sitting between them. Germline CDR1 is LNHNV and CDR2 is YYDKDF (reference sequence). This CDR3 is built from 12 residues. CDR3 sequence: CATSRTNTELFF. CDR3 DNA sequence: TGTGCCACCAGCAGAACAAACACCGAGCTGTTTTTT.

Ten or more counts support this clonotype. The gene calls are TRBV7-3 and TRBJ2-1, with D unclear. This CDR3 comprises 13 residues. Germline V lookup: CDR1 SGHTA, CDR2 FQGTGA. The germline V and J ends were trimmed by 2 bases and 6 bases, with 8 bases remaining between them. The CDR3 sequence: CASSLVGSNEQFF. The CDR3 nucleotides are TGTGCCAGCAGCTTAGTTGGCAGCAATGAGCAGTTCTTC.

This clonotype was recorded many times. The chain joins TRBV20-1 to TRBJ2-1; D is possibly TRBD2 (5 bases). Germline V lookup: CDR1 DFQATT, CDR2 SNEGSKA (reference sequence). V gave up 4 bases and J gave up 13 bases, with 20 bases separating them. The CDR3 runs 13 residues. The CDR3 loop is CSAIDRGSAIQFF. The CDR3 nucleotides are TGCAGTGCTATAGACCGAGGTAGCGCTATACAGTTCTTC.